The 8 T cell receptor beta chains reported below all come from one sample, sequenced in a study of T cell responses to AZD1222 COVID-19 vaccine. Measured with immunoSEQ multiplex PCR; TCRdb has only the in-frame clones, and not every one. The repertoire has over 95,000 clones, roughly 92% of them found once; the top ten carry about 9%. This sample comprised peripheral blood, obtained 28 days after the second AZD1222 dose. The source is an adult who received the AZD1222 COVID-19 vaccine.

The chain recombines TRBV15 with TRBJ2-7, with D maybe TRBD2 (5 bases). This CDR3 region has 14 residues. CDR1 LNHNV and CDR2 YYDKDF come from the germline V gene (reference sequence). V lost 6 bases and J lost 6, with 18 bases in between. CDR3 in amino acids: CATRRASGASEQYF. In DNA, the CDR3 is TGTGCCACCAGGAGGGCCTCGGGCGCGTCCGAGCAGTACTTC.

The CDR3 loop is CASSYLGAYEQYF. CDR3 sequence (DNA): TGTGCCAGCAGTTACCTCGGAGCCTACGAGCAGTACTTC. The rearrangement uses TRBV6-5 and TRBJ2-7; D is undetermined. Trimming shortened V by 2 bases and J by 2 bases, and 7 bases separated the two germline ends. CDR1 and CDR2 (germline): MNHEY, SVGAGI. The CDR3 has 13 amino acids.

V gene TRBV4-1 combines with J gene TRBJ2-1; possible D gene TRBD2, 5 bases. V lost 5 bases and J lost 4, with 12 bases in between. Germline CDR1 MGHRA, CDR2 YSYEKL. The CDR3 loop spans 14 amino acids. The CDR3 region is CASSSREKYNEQFF. The CDR3 nucleotides are TGCGCCAGCAGCTCCCGGGAAAAATACAATGAGCAGTTCTTC.

The chain recombines TRBV27 with TRBJ1-1; 8 positions match TRBD1. The CDR3 contains 14 residues. With 7 bases clipped from V and 1 base from J, the junction kept 5 bases outside the gene matches. In germline, CDR1 is MNHEY, CDR2 SMNVEV (reference sequence). CDR3 residues: CASTSTGANTEAFF. The CDR3 coding sequence is TGTGCCAGCACCTCGACAGGGGCGAACACTGAAGCTTTCTTT.

This chain connects TRBV3-1 (or the pseudogene TRBV3-2) to TRBJ1-4; possibly TRBD1 for D (6 bases). CDR3 size: 14 residues. V lost 8 bases and J lost 5, with 15 bases in between. CDR1 and CDR2 (germline): LGHDT, YNNKEL (reference sequence). The DNA of the CDR3 is TGTGCCAGCGGGAATGGGGGGCTCAATGAAAAACTGTTTTTT. Amino acids: CASGNGGLNEKLFF.

The V gene is TRBV9, the J gene TRBJ2-7; 8 bases map to TRBD1. Germline CDR1 SGDLS, CDR2 YYNGEE. The CDR3 length is 16 residues. Losses at the gene ends were 0 bases for V and 0 bases for J; bases not matched to a gene: 5. The CDR3 coding sequence is TGTGCCAGCAGCGTAGATGGGGGGACAGGCTCCTACGAGCAGTACTTC. Residues: CASSVDGGTGSYEQYF.

This clone was recorded only once. The V gene is TRBV28, the J gene TRBJ1-1; D gene uncertain. The CDR3 has 12 amino acids. V lost 6 bases, J lost 3 bases, and 8 bases lay in between. The germline CDR1 and CDR2 sequences are MDHEN and SYDVKM. The CDR3 reads CASRGSYTEAFF. CDR3 nucleotides: TGTGCCAGCAGAGGGAGTTACACTGAAGCTTTCTTT.

V usage is TRBV28 and J usage is TRBJ2-4; tentative D call: TRBD2 (6 bases). Trimming cost V 6 bases and J 8 bases, with 20 bases left between them. Germline CDR1 and CDR2: MDHEN and SYDVKM. The CDR3 covers 15 residues. Here the CDR3 reads CASSITLTGVDIQYF. The CDR3 DNA reads TGTGCCAGCAGCATCACTTTAACGGGAGTAGACATTCAGTACTTC.